This is a list of T cell receptor beta chains from one sample in a study of cytomegalovirus exposure and HLA in healthy donors. The data were produced by immunoSEQ multiplex PCR, yet TCRdb's version contains in-frame clones alone and is incomplete. The sample yields under 70,000 clones, about three quarters seen once. The sample consisted of PBMCs. The origin of the receptors is a female donor in good health and CMV-seronegative. Each CDR3 is given with its conserved first and last residue. Each record gives: clone size, D gene, J gene, V gene, CDR3 DNA, CDR3 protein. The D gene is left open where the match is weak. Some rows mark clone size as missing; the rest say once, few, many or name a class of expanded clone.

- - TRBJ1-3 TRBV9 TGTGCCAGCAGCGCGACACTCTCTGGAAACACCATATATTTT CASSATLSGNTIYF
- - TRBJ2-2 TRBV6-5 TGTGCCAGCAATGTTCAGGGGTTCGGGGAGCTGTTTTTT CASNVQGFGELFF
- - TRBJ1-5 TRBV5-1 TGCGCCAGCAGCTTGGGAGGACACAGCGGCAATCAGCCCCAGCATTTT CASSLGGHSGNQPQHF
- - TRBJ2-7 TRBV15 TGTGCCACCAGCAGACCATTGGGGTCGGGGGAGCAGTACTTC CATSRPLGSGEQYF
- TRBD1 TRBJ1-5 TRBV6-1 TGTGCCAGCAGTGACAGACAGGGGAGGGGTCAGCCCCAGCATTTT CASSDRQGRGQPQHF
- - TRBJ2-3 TRBV9 TGTGCCAGCAGCCAGCGTCCCCTAGATACGCAGTATTTT CASSQRPLDTQYF
- - TRBJ1-5 TRBV19 TGTGCCAGTAACTTTGTCGGGGGACGGAGGCATCAGCCCCAGCATTTT CASNFVGGRRHQPQHF
- TRBD2 TRBJ2-3 TRBV4-2 TGTGCCAGCAGCCAAAAGGGGCTAGCGGGGACCACAGATACGCAGTATTTT CASSQKGLAGTTDTQYF
- TRBD1 TRBJ2-7 TRBV11-1 TGTGCCAGCAGCTTATTGGGTTGGACAGGATCTGTCGAGCAGTACTTC CASSLLGWTGSVEQYF
- - TRBJ2-2 TRBV2 TGTGCCAGCATAAGAGGGTGGGACACCGGGGAGCTGTTTTTT CASIRGWDTGELFF
- TRBD2 TRBJ2-7 TRBV28 TGTGCCAGCAGTCCCGTGGCGGGGGGGCACTACGAGCAGTACTTC CASSPVAGGHYEQYF
- TRBD2 TRBJ2-4 TRBV10-3 TGTGCCATCAGTGACCCGGGGGGGGTAGCCAAAAACATTCAGTACTTC CAISDPGGVAKNIQYF
- - TRBJ1-6 TRBV5-6 TGTGCCAGCAGCTTGAGGGGAAGGGCAACCTATAATTCACCCCTCCACTTT CASSLRGRATYNSPLHF
- - TRBJ2-7 TRBV7-9 TGTGCCAGCAGCTTAGATTTTTCGGAGCAGTACTTC CASSLDFSEQYF
- TRBD2 TRBJ2-1 TRBV7-2 TGTGCCAGCAGCTTACATCCGGGACTAGACAATGAGCAGTTCTTC CASSLHPGLDNEQFF
- - TRBJ2-3 TRBV4-3 TGCGCCAGCAGCCAAGATCGAGGGGGTGCAGATACGCAGTATTTT CASSQDRGGADTQYF
- - TRBJ1-6 TRBV30 TGTGCCTGGAGCGGACAGCATAATTCACCCCTCCACTTT CAWSGQHNSPLHF
- - TRBJ2-3 TRBV11-3 TGTGCCAGCAGCTTAGGTCTCAGGGTTACAGATACGCAGTATTTT CASSLGLRVTDTQYF
- - TRBJ2-1 TRBV30 TGTGCCTGGAGTGTACGAGGGCATGAGCAGTTCTTC CAWSVRGHEQFF
- TRBD1 TRBJ2-7 TRBV5-4 TGTGCCAGCAGCGGGGGGGACAGGGTCGACGAGCAGTACTTC CASSGGDRVDEQYF
- - TRBJ1-1 TRBV7-5 TGTGCCAGAAGCTTTCCGGGACAGGGGGCGGCGATGAACACTGAAGCTTTCTTT CARSFPGQGAAMNTEAFF
- TRBD1 TRBJ2-5 TRBV19 TGTGCCAGTAGTAACCTTATGGGACAGACATTGTGGGAGACCCAGTACTTC CASSNLMGQTLWETQYF
- - TRBJ2-2 TRBV11-2 TGTGCCAGCAGCTTTACGGGGATGAACACCGGGGAGCTGTTTTTT CASSFTGMNTGELFF
- TRBD1 TRBJ2-2 TRBV5-1 TGCGCCAGCAGCGGACAGGGCGGGACCGGGGAGCTGTTTTTT CASSGQGGTGELFF
- TRBD1 TRBJ1-4 TRBV7-9 TGTGCCAGCAGCTTACGACAGGGAAACGAAAAACTGTTTTTT CASSLRQGNEKLFF
- - TRBJ2-2 TRBV9 TGTGCCAGCAGCGTAGTGAGGGGGGAGCTGTTTTTT CASSVVRGELFF
once - TRBJ2-3 TRBV5-1 TGCGCCAGCAGCTCAGGCCCGGATACGCAGTATTTT CASSSGPDTQYF
once - TRBJ2-7 TRBV7-8 TGTGCCAGCAGCTCCCTATCCGGACTACGTCTTTACGAGCAGTACTTC CASSSLSGLRLYEQYF
- - TRBJ1-6 TRBV11-2 TGTGCCAGCAGTAGTCAGGGGAATTCACCCCTCCACTTT CASSSQGNSPLHF